Below, 27 T cell receptor beta chains from the same sample are listed, as sequenced in a study of cytomegalovirus exposure and HLA in healthy donors. Researchers ran the PCR with 60 Vbeta and 13 Jbeta primers. Using immunoSEQ multiplex PCR, the repertoire was profiled, and TCRdb retains in-frame clones only, with some absent. This sample has about 41,000 clones, with approximately 81% found just once. Sequencing was performed on PBMCs. The receptors derive from a man between 50 and 59 years old in good health and CMV-seronegative.

The V gene is TRBV7-6, the J gene TRBJ2-7; D is possibly TRBD1 (6 bases). V was shortened by 5 bases and J by 2 bases, with 13 bases between the two germline ends. CDR1 is SGHVS and CDR2 is FNYEAQ in the germline V gene. This CDR3 has 14 residues. CDR3 region: CASSHSYRAYEQYF. In DNA form, the CDR3 reads TGTGCCAGCAGCCACAGTTACAGGGCCTACGAGCAGTACTTC.

In this sample, this clone turned up a few times. V and J are TRBV15 and TRBJ2-7; 8 bases fit TRBD1. The CDR3 spans 14 residues. From germline, CDR1 is LNHNV and CDR2 YYDKDF (reference sequence). With V trimmed by 4 bases and J by 6 bases, 8 bases remained unmatched. Here the CDR3 DNA reads TGTGCCACCAGCAAGGACAGGGAGACGGCCGAGCAGTACTTC. Protein: CATSKDRETAEQYF. The entire variable domain, with the rest obtained from reference TRBV15 and TRBJ2-7, is as follows: DAMVIQNPRYQVTQFGKPVTLSCSQTLNHNVMYWYQQKSSQAPKLLFHYYDKDFNNEADTPDNFQSRRPNTSFCFLDIRSPGLGDTAMYLCATSKDRETAEQYFGPGTRLTVT.

This rearrangement joins TRBV29-1 to TRBJ2-7, with a weak D call TRBD1 (6 bases). The CDR3 contains 11 residues. V was shortened by 6 bases and J by 6 bases, with 12 bases between the two germline ends. Germline V gives CDR1 SQVTM, CDR2 ANQGSEA. The CDR3 nucleotides are TGCAGCGTGGACAGTGAGAGCGAGCAGTACTTC. Translation: CSVDSESEQYF.

The chain carries TRBV27 and TRBJ2-1; a possible D gene is TRBD2 (6 bases). Germline V gene data show CDR1 as MNHEY and CDR2 as SMNVEV (reference sequence). The CDR3 is 15 amino acids. V gave up 7 bases and J gave up 7 bases, with 20 bases separating them. In DNA form, the CDR3 reads TGTGCCAGCACCGCCGGGCGGGGACCTTCGAATGAGCAGTTCTTC. This codes for CASTAGRGPSNEQFF.

A single count supports this clone. This rearrangement joins TRBV19 to TRBJ2-2; TRBD1 matches at 7 bases. After removal of 6 bases from V and 5 bases from J, the junction contained 6 bases not matched to a gene. The CDR3 runs to 14 residues. The V gene's germline CDR1 is LNHDA and CDR2 SQIVND (reference sequence). The CDR3 DNA reads as TGTGCCAGTAGCTACGCGACAGGGACCGGGGAGCTGTTTTTT. The encoded protein is CASSYATGTGELFF. Using reference TRBV19 and TRBJ2-2 for the parts outside the CDR3, the full variable domain is DGGITQSPKYLFRKEGQNVTLSCEQNLNHDAMYWYRQDPGQGLRLIYYSQIVNDFQKGDIAEGYSVSREKKESFPLTVTSAQKNPTAFYLCASSYATGTGELFFGEGSRLTVL.

This rearrangement joins TRBV5-1 to TRBJ2-5, with 16 nucleotides matching TRBD2. The CDR3 is 18 amino acids. V trimming: 0 bases; J trimming: 2 bases; junction bases outside the gene matches: 4. From germline, CDR1 is SGHRS and CDR2 YFSETQ. CDR3 residues: CASSLEGTSGGAQETQYF. As DNA, the CDR3 is TGCGCCAGCAGCTTGGAAGGGACTAGCGGGGGGGCTCAAGAGACCCAGTACTTC.

The DNA for the CDR3 is TGTGCCAGCAGTTTCGGGACAGTTAGCTCCTACGAGCAGTACTTC. This sequence encodes CASSFGTVSSYEQYF. The genes are TRBV28 and TRBJ2-7, with 7 bases identical to TRBD1. Germline V gene data show CDR1 as MDHEN and CDR2 as SYDVKM. The CDR3 length is 15 residues. Unmatched junction bases numbered 5, after V lost 3 bases and J lost 0 bases.

V usage is TRBV28 and J usage is TRBJ2-7, with 7 nucleotides matching TRBD2. This CDR3 comprises 12 residues. CDR1 is MDHEN, CDR2 SYDVKM, per germline. The V gene end was trimmed by 8 bases and the J gene end by 4 bases; junction bases not matched to a gene: 5. The CDR3 loop reads CASLASGYEQYF. The CDR3 DNA reads TGTGCCAGCTTGGCTAGCGGTTACGAGCAGTACTTC.

This chain uses TRBV7-2 with TRBJ2-3; 13 bases are a match to TRBD2. V shed 5 bases, J shed 8 bases, and the junction held 13 bases outside the gene matches. The length of the CDR3 is 17 residues. CDR1 is SGHTA, CDR2 FQGNSA, per germline. CDR3 region: CASSKRPGTSGESTQYF. CDR3 sequence (DNA): TGTGCCAGCAGCAAGCGACCTGGGACTAGCGGGGAATCTACGCAGTATTTT.

This CDR3 is CASSLMSENSPLHF. The DNA for the CDR3 is TGTGCCAGCAGCTTAATGAGTGAAAATTCACCCCTCCACTTT. The gene calls are TRBV7-2 and TRBJ1-6, with D uncertain. CDR3 length: 14 amino acids. In germline, CDR1 is SGHTA, CDR2 FQGNSA. V lost 2 bases to trimming and J lost 7 bases, with 9 bases between them.

This clone was recorded a few times. The V gene is TRBV6-1, the J gene TRBJ2-1; the match to TRBD2 covers 8 bases. J was trimmed by 8 bases and V by 3 bases; bases with no gene match: 6. The CDR3 has 14 amino acids. Germline values: CDR1 MNHNS, CDR2 SASEGT. CDR3 protein: CASSDDGGADEQFF. The CDR3 DNA reads TGTGCCAGCAGTGATGACGGGGGGGCCGATGAGCAGTTCTTC.

This chain connects TRBV7-2 to TRBJ2-1; 8 bases are a match to TRBD1. Germline CDR1 is SGHTA and CDR2 is FQGNSA. Unmatched junction bases numbered 3, after V lost 3 bases and J lost 2 bases. The length of the CDR3 is 15 residues. CDR3 in amino acids: CASSFDRGTYNEQFF. CDR3 in DNA: TGTGCCAGCAGCTTCGACAGGGGAACCTACAATGAGCAGTTCTTC.

This clone has only a few counts. V and J are TRBV19 and TRBJ1-5; possible D gene TRBD1, 6 bases. Between the trimmed V and J ends, which lost 2 bases and 1 base, there was a span of 6 bases. The CDR3 has 14 residues. In germline, CDR1 is LNHDA, CDR2 SQIVND (reference sequence). The CDR3 nucleotides are TGTGCCAGTAGTATACAGGGGAGCAATCAGCCCCAGCATTTT. The encoded protein is CASSIQGSNQPQHF.

On this clone itself: The junction and the germline gene differ at one end; a read error may be behind it. The genes are TRBV28 and TRBJ1-4, with D unclear. CDR3 size: 11 residues. CDR1 is MDHEN and CDR2 is SYDVKM in the germline V gene. The CDR3 DNA follows: TGTGCCACACACAATAATAAAAAACTGTTTTTT. Protein: CATHNNKKLFF.

This clone was counted once. The genes are TRBV5-1 and TRBJ2-1; TRBD2 is a possible D gene (6 bases). The germline V and J ends were trimmed by 2 bases and 6 bases, with 24 bases remaining between them. The germline CDR1 and CDR2 sequences are SGHRS and YFSETQ. The CDR3 contains 18 residues. Written as DNA, the CDR3 is TGCGCCAGCAGCTTTCCTCGGGGTCGGGGGTATCTTGGCAATGAGCAGTTCTTC. This gives the protein CASSFPRGRGYLGNEQFF.

This clone was recorded only once. The rearrangement uses TRBV5-1 and TRBJ1-2; 8 bases fit TRBD1. V trimming: 3 bases; J trimming: 8 bases; junction bases outside the gene matches: 9. Germline V CDR1 and CDR2: SGHRS, YFSETQ. This CDR3 contains 14 residues. The CDR3: CASSSRTGGGGYTF. The CDR3 region has the DNA TGCGCCAGCAGCTCCCGAACAGGGGGAGGAGGCTACACCTTC. The entire variable domain, with the rest obtained from reference TRBV5-1 and TRBJ1-2, is as follows: KAGVTQTPRYLIKTRGQQVTLSCSPISGHRSVSWYQQTPGQGLQFLFEYFSETQRNKGNFPGRFSGRQFSNSRSEMNVSTLELGDSALYLCASSSRTGGGGYTFGSGTRLTVV.

This clone appeared a few times. The genes are TRBV4-2 and TRBJ1-1; a weak D match, TRBD1 (6 bases). V lost 5 bases, J lost 4 bases, and 14 bases lay in between. This CDR3 has 14 amino acids. Looked up from germline, CDR1 is LGHNA and CDR2 is YNFKEQ. This CDR3 is CASSTKEGVTEAFF. The CDR3 region has the DNA TGTGCCAGCAGCACCAAAGAGGGGGTCACTGAAGCTTTCTTT.

The rearrangement uses TRBV28 and TRBJ2-4; TRBD1 matches 8 bases. Germline CDR1 and CDR2: MDHEN and SYDVKM. The CDR3 has 15 amino acids. Germline trimming cut 4 bases from V and 2 bases from J; bases unmatched to any gene: 4. The CDR3 spells CASSSDRAPKNIQYF. The CDR3 DNA sequence: TGTGCCAGCAGTTCGGACAGGGCGCCCAAAAACATTCAGTACTTC.

This clone was observed a single time. The chain joins TRBV5-1 to TRBJ1-6; tentatively, D is TRBD1 (5 bases). Germline V gene sequence: CDR1 SGHRS, CDR2 YFSETQ. V was trimmed by 5 bases and J by 9 bases, leaving 18 bases between them. The CDR3 length is 15 residues. The CDR3 spells CASSLQDPGSSPLHF. CDR3 nucleotide sequence: TGCGCCAGCAGTTTACAGGACCCTGGTAGTTCACCCCTCCACTTT.

The count of this clone is one. The chain combines TRBV11-3 with TRBJ1-2; unclear D gene. CDR1 is SGHNT, CDR2 YENEEA, per germline. V was cut by 8 bases and J by 2 bases, with 9 bases left in between. The CDR3 extends over 12 amino acids. The CDR3 coding sequence is TGTGCCAGCTGCTCAGTAAACTATGGCTACACCTTC. This sequence encodes CASCSVNYGYTF. Based on the CDR3 plus reference TRBV11-3 and TRBJ1-2, the full variable domain is EAGVVQSPRYKIIEKKQPVAFWCNPISGHNTLYWYLQNLGQGPELLIRYENEEAVDDSQLPKDRFSAERLKGVDSTLKIQPAELGDSAVYLCASCSVNYGYTFGSGTRLTVV.

The rearrangement links TRBV2 to TRBJ1-2, with 8 bases lining up with TRBD1. The CDR3 contains 14 residues. Trimming took 5 bases from V and 3 from J; bases not matched to a gene: 5. Germline CDR1 reads SNHLY; CDR2 reads FYNNEI. This CDR3 reads CASSMQGADYGYTF. The CDR3, as DNA: TGTGCCAGCAGTATGCAGGGGGCGGACTATGGCTACACCTTC.

The rearrangement links TRBV7-2 to TRBJ2-5; 9 bases map to TRBD2. The end of the DNA aligns better with TRBJ2-7, so the J call may be wrong. The CDR3 runs 16 residues. CDR1 SGHTA and CDR2 FQGNSA come from the germline V gene. The CDR3 region is CASSRGSSGGTYEQYF. DNA for the CDR3: TGTGCCAGCAGCCGTGGTAGTAGCGGGGGAACCTACGAGCAGTACTTC.

The J gene is TRBJ2-2, the V gene TRBV9, with TRBD2 identical over 7 bases. The V gene end was trimmed by 0 bases and the J gene end by 5 bases; junction bases not matched to a gene: 1. The CDR3 runs to 14 residues. Germline V lookup: CDR1 SGDLS, CDR2 YYNGEE. Written as DNA, the CDR3 is TGTGCCAGCAGCGTAGGGCGGGAGACCGGGGAGCTGTTTTTT. Protein product: CASSVGRETGELFF.

V usage is TRBV10-3 and J usage is TRBJ2-3; TRBD2 matches at 9 bases. The CDR3 runs 18 residues. CDR1 ENHRY and CDR2 SYGVKD come from the germline V gene. The junction had 17 bases not matched to a gene; V was cut back by 10 bases and J by 0 bases. DNA for the CDR3: TGTGCCACCCAGCTCACTAGCGGGCCGGGGGGTAGCACAGATACGCAGTATTTT. Encoded protein: CATQLTSGPGGSTDTQYF.

The V gene is TRBV4-2, the J gene TRBJ2-1, with 8 bases aligning to TRBD2. J gave up 4 bases and V 4 bases, and 6 bases lay outside the gene matches. From germline, CDR1 is LGHNA and CDR2 YNFKEQ. CDR3 length equals 15 residues. CDR3 bases: TGTGCCAGCAGCCCGAGGACTAGCTTATACAATGAGCAGTTCTTC. Amino acid sequence: CASSPRTSLYNEQFF.

This chain uses TRBV19 with TRBJ2-3; D perhaps matches TRBD2 (5 bases). Germline V lookup: CDR1 LNHDA, CDR2 SQIVND (reference sequence). This CDR3 has 14 residues. V was shortened by 7 bases and J by 2 bases, with 13 bases between the two germline ends. The DNA for the CDR3 is TGTGCCAGTACTAGCAGGCCCATCACAGATACGCAGTATTTT. Encoded protein: CASTSRPITDTQYF.

This clone has only a few counts. Other DNA sequences of this sample code for an identical CDR3. The chain uses TRBV7-8 and TRBJ2-7; the D is unclear. CDR1 and CDR2 (germline): SGHVS, FQNEAQ. V was trimmed by 6 bases and J by 2 bases, leaving 11 bases between them. This CDR3 has 13 residues. Here the CDR3 DNA reads TGTGCCAGCAGGCAGAGGCCGGCCTACGAGCAGTACTTC. It codes for CASRQRPAYEQYF.